This TCR beta chain was observed in a study of T cells after yellow fever vaccination (dated by TCRdb to between 2017 and 2020). With regard to the full study: Libraries from fractions with low cell numbers were prepared with the SMART-Seq v4 Ultra Low Input RNA kit. To track T-cell clones before and after primary and booster YFV17D yellow fever vaccination, bulk TCR alpha and beta repertoires were sequenced longitudinally. The cohort comprised two healthy male donors, one aged 18 to 30 and one aged 30 to 40 years. Blood was drawn at multiple timepoints before and after primary and secondary immunization, with bulk PBMC replicates and cell subsets isolated.

This clonotype was detected ten times or more. Its antigen remains unidentified. No quality values exist for individual bases; no much larger clone is one base distant. Read against the paper, the sample's treatment or condition label means: live attenuated yellow fever vaccine strain. At each blood-draw timepoint, two biological replicates of bulk PBMCs were collected. PBMCs were isolated from peripheral blood using a standard Ficoll-Paque protocol. TriZol was used to extract RNA from bulk PBMCs, CD4 and CD8 fractions, and dextramer-positive and dextramer-negative fractions. General conclusions and limits of the study: Only two donors were included in the study, so the extent to which the findings can be generalized is limited. After the booster, most clones that had expanded after primary vaccination were detected again (approximately 96% of CD4 and around nine tenths of CD8), suggesting broad maintenance of memory. Computational filtering was needed because FACS-sorted repertoires could contain abundant contaminating clonotypes from the bulk population. A small fraction of clonotypes appeared in both the CD4 and CD8 compartments, likely as a result of convergent recombination. Compared with the primary T-cell response, the secondary T-cell response was faster but weaker, reaching its peak on day 5 rather than on day 15.

CDR1 and CDR2 are drawn from the germline V gene: SQVTM, ANQGSEA. The V end loses 7 bases and the J end loses 0 bases, and a stretch of 17 bases separates them. Counted from cysteine to phenylalanine, this CDR3 has 15 amino acids. Only the CDR3 DNA is retained, 45 bases long and in frame from the first base. TCR cDNA was synthesized by 5'RACE template switching, through which a universal primer site and unique molecular identifiers were introduced. Priming of cDNA synthesis was performed from both the TCR alpha and TCR beta constant segments. Library amplification used two PCR steps, and the second PCR step added sample barcodes and sequencing adapters. Sequencing of the libraries was done on either Illumina HiSeq 2500 (2x100 bp) or NovaSeq (2x150 bp). As for the original processing: Reads were demultiplexed and collapsed into UMI consensus sequences with MIGEC, and V(D)J alignment was performed with MiXCR. Clonotypes responding to the vaccine were identified with edgeR on replicate PBMC samples, with the criteria of FDR below 0.01 and a log2 fold change above 5 up to day 15. Each bulk clonotype was labeled CD4 or CD8 based on which sequenced repertoire, CD4 or CD8, contained the clonotype at higher abundance. TCRdb reanalyzed the raw reads on its own, using fastp at Q25 for trimming and MiXCR for clone calling, and kept in-frame beta chains. One record per CDR3 amino acid sequence lists the most common genes and DNA. These V and J calls rely on TCRdb rather than the paper's analysis. In this sample the table shows roughly 340,000 distinct CDR3 sequences, roughly 9.4% of which occur a single time. Under 20% of the sample belongs to the ten largest clones.

The clonotype comes from a man aged 18 to 29 who received the YFV17D yellow fever vaccine. The V and J segments used are TRBV29-1 and TRBJ2-3; a confident D gene designation cannot be given. Sequencing used PBMCs, obtained on the day of the first yellow fever vaccination. The encoded CDR3 is CSAHLLESSTDTQYF. The DNA sequence reads TGCAGCGCCCACCTATTGGAATCTAGCACAGATACGCAGTATTTT.